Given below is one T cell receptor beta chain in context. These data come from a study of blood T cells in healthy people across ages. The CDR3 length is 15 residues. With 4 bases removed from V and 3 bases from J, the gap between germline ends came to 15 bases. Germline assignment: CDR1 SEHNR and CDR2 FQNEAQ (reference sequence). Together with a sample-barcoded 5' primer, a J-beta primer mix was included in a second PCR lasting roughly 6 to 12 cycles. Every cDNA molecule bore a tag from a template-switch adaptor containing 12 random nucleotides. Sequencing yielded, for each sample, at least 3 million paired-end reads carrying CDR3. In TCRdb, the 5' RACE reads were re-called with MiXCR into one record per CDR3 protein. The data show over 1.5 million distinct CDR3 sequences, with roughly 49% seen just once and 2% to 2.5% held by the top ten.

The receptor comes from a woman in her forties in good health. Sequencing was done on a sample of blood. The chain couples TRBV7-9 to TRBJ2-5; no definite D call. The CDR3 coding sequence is TGTGCCAGCAGCTCCACGAAAGTTCGGGAAGAGACCCAGTACTTC. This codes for CASSSTKVREETQYF. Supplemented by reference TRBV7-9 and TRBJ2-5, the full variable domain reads DTGVSQNPRHKITKRGQNVTFRCDPISEHNRLYWYRQTLGQGPEFLTYFQNEAQLEKSRLLSDRFSAERPKGSFSTLEIQRTEQGDSAMYLCASSSTKVREETQYFGPGTRLLVL.